A selection of T cell receptor beta chains follows, all from one sample in a study of OX40 agonist ivuxolimab in advanced cancers. Assay: immunoSEQ multiplex PCR; the TCRdb copy retains only in-frame clones and omits some. The repertoire holds tens of thousands of clones, 84% seen once, with roughly 15% in the top ten. Source: CD4+ or CD8+ T cells sorted from blood, taken in a trial of the OX40 agonist ivuxolimab. These receptors came from an adult with an advanced solid tumor such as melanoma, head and neck, liver or kidney cancer. Each CDR3 is given with its conserved first and last residue. D genes are given only for firm matches. Clone size is given for some rows only: seen once, a few or many times, or a class if the clone is expanded.

>TRBJ2-7|.|TRBV5-4|TRBD1
CASSTEPGQLEDEQYF
TGTGCCAGCAGCACCGAACCGGGACAGCTTGAGGACGAGCAGTACTTC
>TRBJ1-2|.|TRBV7-3|.
CASSLGGSNYGYTF
TGTGCCAGCAGCTTGGGCGGGAGTAACTATGGCTACACCTTC
>TRBJ1-3|.|TRBV5-6|.
CASSLPETGSGNTIYF
TGTGCCAGCAGCTTGCCTGAGACAGGCTCTGGAAACACCATATATTTT
>TRBJ2-6|once|TRBV9|TRBD2
CASSVGPSGYSSGANVLTF
TGTGCCAGCAGCGTAGGGCCTAGCGGGTATAGCTCTGGGGCCAACGTCCTGACTTTC
>TRBJ2-7|.|TRBV29-1|.
CSAKGGLSSYEQYF
TGCAGCGCCAAGGGGGGACTTAGCTCCTACGAGCAGTACTTC
>TRBJ2-7|few|TRBV5-1|.
CASSPEKYEQYF
TGCGCCAGCAGCCCAGAGAAGTACGAGCAGTACTTC
>TRBJ2-1|.|TRBV4-3|.
CASSPDFSSYNEQFF
TGCGCCAGCAGCCCGGACTTCAGCTCCTACAATGAGCAGTTCTTC
>TRBJ2-7|.|TRBV5-6|.
CASSFDRISYEQYF
TGTGCCAGCAGCTTCGACAGGATCTCCTACGAGCAGTACTTC
>TRBJ2-2|few|TRBV7-2|TRBD1
CASSLVGQQNTGELFF
TGTGCCAGCAGCTTAGTGGGACAGCAAAACACCGGGGAGCTGTTTTTT
>TRBJ2-1|.|TRBV7-9|TRBD2
CASSLVAGGPTEQFF
TGTGCCAGCAGCTTAGTGGCGGGAGGACCTACGGAGCAGTTCTTC
>TRBJ2-3|.|TRBV12-5|TRBD1
CASGLVRDSSTDTQYF
TGTGCTAGTGGTTTGGTACGGGACAGTAGCACAGATACGCAGTATTTT
>TRBJ2-7|.|TRBV11-3|.
CASSLTLSDEQYF
TGTGCCAGCAGCTTAACGCTTTCGGACGAGCAGTACTTC
>TRBJ2-3|few|TRBV9|.
CASSLYRGFSDTQYF
TGTGCCAGCAGCCTATACCGGGGGTTCTCAGATACGCAGTATTTT
>TRBJ2-3|.|TRBV6-5|.
CASSYSIFGNTDTQYF
TGTGCCAGCAGTTACTCGATTTTCGGGAACACAGATACGCAGTATTTT
>TRBJ2-6|.|TRBV23-1|.
CASSQQSSGANVLTF
TGCGCCAGCAGCCAACAGAGCTCTGGGGCCAACGTCCTGACTTTC
>TRBJ1-3|.|TRBV7-2|.
CASSSGQPPGNTIYF
TGTGCCAGCAGCTCTGGACAGCCGCCTGGAAACACCATATATTTT
>TRBJ1-6|few|TRBV5-1|.
CASSLEARDNSPLHF
TGCGCCAGCAGCTTGGAGGCCAGGGATAATTCACCCCTCCACTTT
>TRBJ2-7|.|TRBV7-2|.
CASSGQPGATYEQYF
TGTGCCAGCAGCGGACAGCCCGGGGCCACGTACGAGCAGTACTTC
>TRBJ1-6|.|TRBV7-6|.
CASSLASQDSPLHF
TGTGCCAGCAGCTTAGCGTCACAAGACTCACCCCTCCACTTT
>TRBJ2-6|once|TRBV7-2|TRBD1
CATHPGGSGANVLTF
TGTGCCACACATCCAGGGGGCTCTGGGGCCAACGTCCTGACTTTC
>TRBJ2-1|.|TRBV7-5|.
CASSLASGHEQFF
TGTGCCAGCAGCTTAGCATCGGGGCATGAGCAGTTCTTC
>TRBJ2-1|.|TRBV27|.
CASSLQAISTYNEQFF
TGTGCCAGCAGTTTACAAGCGATCTCAACCTACAATGAGCAGTTCTTC
>TRBJ2-5|.|TRBV7-2|.
CASSLYPGGETQYF
TGTGCCAGCAGCTTATATCCAGGGGGGGAGACCCAGTACTTC
>TRBJ2-1|.|TRBV6-6|TRBD2
CASSAGESLYNEQFF
TGTGCCAGCTCCGCGGGGGAATCCCTATACAATGAGCAGTTCTTC